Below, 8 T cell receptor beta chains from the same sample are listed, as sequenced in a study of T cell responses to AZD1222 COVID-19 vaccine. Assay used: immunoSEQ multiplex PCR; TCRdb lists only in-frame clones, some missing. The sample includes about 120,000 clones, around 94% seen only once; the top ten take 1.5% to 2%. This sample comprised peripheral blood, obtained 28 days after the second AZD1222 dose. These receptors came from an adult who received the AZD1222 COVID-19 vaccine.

CDR3 loop: CASSLGLKDEQYF. Written as DNA, the CDR3 is TGTGCCAGCAGCTTAGGGCTGAAGGACGAGCAGTACTTC. The genes are TRBV7-3 and TRBJ2-7; D call uncertain. V dropped 2 bases and J dropped 5 bases, with 10 bases sitting between them. Germline V gene data show CDR1 as SGHTA and CDR2 as FQGTGA. The CDR3 has 13 residues.

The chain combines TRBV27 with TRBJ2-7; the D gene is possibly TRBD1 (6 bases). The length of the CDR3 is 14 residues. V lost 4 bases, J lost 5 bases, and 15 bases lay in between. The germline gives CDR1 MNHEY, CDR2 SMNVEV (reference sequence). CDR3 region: CASSWSRGADEQYF. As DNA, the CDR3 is TGTGCCAGCAGTTGGTCCAGGGGAGCCGACGAGCAGTACTTC.

The CDR3 coding sequence is TGTGCCAGCAGCCCGCCCCTCTACAATGAGCAGTTCTTC. Translated, it gives CASSPPLYNEQFF. The gene calls are TRBV5-4 and TRBJ2-1, with D unresolved. With 4 bases removed from V and 3 bases from J, the gap between germline ends came to 8 bases. Germline-derived CDR1 and CDR2 are SGHNT and YYREEE (reference sequence). This CDR3 region has 13 residues.

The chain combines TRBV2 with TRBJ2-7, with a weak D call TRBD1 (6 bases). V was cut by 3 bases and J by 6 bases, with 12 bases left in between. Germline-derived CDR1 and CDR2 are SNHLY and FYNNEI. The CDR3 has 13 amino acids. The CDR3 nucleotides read TGTGCCAGCAGTGATGGACAGTCCGGCGAGCAGTACTTC. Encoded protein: CASSDGQSGEQYF.

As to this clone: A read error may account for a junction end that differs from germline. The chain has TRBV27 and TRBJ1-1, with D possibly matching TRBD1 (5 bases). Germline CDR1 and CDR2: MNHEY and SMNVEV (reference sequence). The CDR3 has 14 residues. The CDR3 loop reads CASSWWGTNAEAFF. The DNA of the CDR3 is TGTGCCAGCAGCTGGTGGGGGACGAACGCTGAAGCTTTCTTT.

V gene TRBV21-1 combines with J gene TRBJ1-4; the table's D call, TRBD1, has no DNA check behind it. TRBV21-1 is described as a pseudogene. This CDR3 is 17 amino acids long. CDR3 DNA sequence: TGTGCCAGCAGCAGTTACCGCCGGACAGGGCCTAATGAAAAACTGTTTTTT. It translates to CASSSYRRTGPNEKLFF.

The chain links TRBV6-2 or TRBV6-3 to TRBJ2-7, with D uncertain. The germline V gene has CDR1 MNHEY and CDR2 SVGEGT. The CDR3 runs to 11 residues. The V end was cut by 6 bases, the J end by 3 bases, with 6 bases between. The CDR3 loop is CASSPYYEQYF. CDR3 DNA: TGTGCCAGCAGCCCCTACTACGAGCAGTACTTC.

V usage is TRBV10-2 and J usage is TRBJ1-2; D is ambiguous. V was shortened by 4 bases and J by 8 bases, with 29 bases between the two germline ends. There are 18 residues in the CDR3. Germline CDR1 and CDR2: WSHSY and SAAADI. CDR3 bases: TGCGCCAGCAGTGTTGGGCTATACGGATTACACTCCACGGGGGGCTACACCTTC. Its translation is CASSVGLYGLHSTGGYTF.